Shown below are 18 T cell receptor beta chains from a single sample sequenced in a study of Graves' ophthalmopathy and Graves' hyperthyroidism. For repertoire sequencing, the TCR beta CDR3 regions were amplified from RNA transcripts. HTBI primers were used in a first-round RT-PCR, which preceded a second-round multiplex PCR. TCRdb reprocessed the multiplex PCR reads with MiXCR, giving one entry per CDR3 protein. Of more than 1,000,000 distinct CDR3 sequences listed, less than 45% were seen once; the top ten hold 11%. The sequencing sample was made of peripheral blood or thyroid tissue (not recorded which). The receptors come from an adult man with Graves' hyperthyroidism.

J is TRBJ2-7 and V is TRBV25-1; tentative D call: TRBD2 (6 bases). Germline values: CDR1 MGHDK, CDR2 SYGVNS. The CDR3 totals 14 residues. V lost 5 bases, J lost 4 bases, and 15 bases lay in between. Here the CDR3 DNA reads TGTGCCAGCAGTCCCGCGACTAGGGAGTACGAGCAGTACTTC. As protein: CASSPATREYEQYF.

This clonotype was seen many times. This chain joins TRBV25-1 and TRBJ2-2; TRBD2 is a possible D gene (5 bases). CDR3 length: 14 residues. The germline V gene has CDR1 MGHDK and CDR2 SYGVNS. Trimming stripped 4 bases from V and 5 bases from J, with 11 bases between. The CDR3 bases are TGTGCCAGCAGTGTACTAGGCCCGACCGGGGAGCTGTTTTTT. Protein sequence: CASSVLGPTGELFF.

This clonotype was found many times. The chain joins TRBV24-1 to TRBJ2-7; no reliable D call. Germline assignment: CDR1 KGHDR and CDR2 SFDVKD. This CDR3 comprises 13 residues. V shed 4 bases and J shed 7 bases, with 13 bases lying between them. The DNA for the CDR3 is TGTGCCACCAGTGACAAAATCGGTGGAGAGCAGTACTTC. The encoded protein is CATSDKIGGEQYF.

The chain employs TRBV7-8 and TRBJ2-5; D is perhaps TRBD2 (6 bases). This CDR3 has 14 amino acids. V was cut by 4 bases and J by 4 bases, with 13 bases left in between. The germline gives CDR1 SGHVS, CDR2 FQNEAQ. DNA for the CDR3: TGTGCCAGCAGCTCGGGAGTGTTTGGAGAGACCCAGTACTTC. It translates to CASSSGVFGETQYF.

This clonotype was counted ten times or more. The DNA for the CDR3 is TGTGCCAGCGGGACAGGGATAAGTTACGAGCAGTACTTC. This codes for CASGTGISYEQYF. J is TRBJ2-7 and V is TRBV13; 9 bases align to TRBD1. Germline V gives CDR1 PRHDT, CDR2 FYEKMQ (reference sequence). The length of the CDR3 is 13 residues. V shed 8 bases, J shed 4 bases, and the junction held 6 bases outside the gene matches.

This clonotype was picked up many times. The V gene is TRBV29-1, the J gene TRBJ2-6; D is unclear. The germline V and J ends were trimmed by 0 bases and 2 bases, with 5 bases remaining between them. The CDR3 is 14 residues long. Germline CDR1 reads SQVTM; CDR2 reads ANQGSEA. CDR3 coding DNA: TGCAGCGTTGAAGAGGGTACTGGGGCCAACGTCCTGACTTTC. This codes for CSVEEGTGANVLTF.

The chain has TRBV29-1 and TRBJ2-7; 8 bases align to TRBD1. This CDR3 is 14 amino acids long. From germline, CDR1 is SQVTM and CDR2 ANQGSEA. The ends lost 7 bases at V and 5 bases at J; junction bases unmatched: 13. The CDR3 region is CSAQTGEGFDEQYF. In nucleotides, the CDR3 is TGCAGCGCTCAGACAGGGGAAGGCTTCGACGAGCAGTACTTC.

The chain links TRBV19 to TRBJ2-2; D uncertain. The ends were cut back, 7 bases at V and 8 bases at J, with 5 bases in the middle. The germline V gene encodes CDR1 LNHDA and CDR2 SQIVND (reference sequence). The CDR3 has 10 residues. The CDR3 DNA follows: TGTGCCAGTACTGCGGGGGAGCTGTTTTTT. Translated: CASTAGELFF.

With respect to this clonotype: No conserved phenylalanine or tryptophan is present at the end of the CDR3, so a read error is the likely explanation. The DNA is left out, because the CDR3 cannot be placed on it with certainty; the CDR3 is given as TCRdb lists it. The chain is built from TRBV2 and TRBJ2-6; the table calls TRBD1, which could not be checked here. Germline loops: CDR1 SNHLY, CDR2 FYNNEI. From its first to its last residue, the CDR3 has 8 amino acids. The CDR3 spells CASSESRV.

The chain employs TRBV7-6 and TRBJ2-3; D call uncertain. V dropped 1 base and J dropped 2 bases, with 10 bases sitting between them. The CDR3 length is 15 residues. Germline CDR1 reads SGHVS; CDR2 reads FNYEAQ. As DNA, the CDR3 is TGTGCCAGCAGCTTAGGGACGGGTCTCACAGATACGCAGTATTTT. This sequence encodes CASSLGTGLTDTQYF.

This clonotype was counted only a few times. The chain uses TRBV29-1 and TRBJ1-5; D remains ambiguous. The CDR3 is 11 amino acids. Trimming took 4 bases from V and 10 from J, leaving 11 bases between them. CDR1 is SQVTM and CDR2 is ANQGSEA in the germline V gene. This chain's CDR3 is CSVGLGSPQHF. CDR3 coding DNA: TGCAGCGTTGGGCTGGGCAGTCCCCAGCATTTT.

Details on this clonotype: Possible read error: a much larger clone is one base away. This chain joins TRBV19 and TRBJ2-5; D may correspond to TRBD1 or TRBD2 (5 bases each). Germline lookup yields CDR1 LNHDA and CDR2 SQIVND (reference sequence). There are 15 residues in the CDR3. V dropped 1 base and J dropped 2 bases, with 11 bases sitting between them. Written as DNA, the CDR3 is TGTGCCAGTAGTATAGCAGGGACGGCTCAAGAGACCCAGTACTTC. As protein: CASSIAGTAQETQYF. The entire variable domain, with the rest obtained from reference TRBV19 and TRBJ2-5, is as follows: DGGITQSPKYLFRKEGQNVTLSCEQNLNHDAMYWYRQDPGQGLRLIYYSQIVNDFQKGDIAEGYSVSREKKESFPLTVTSAQKNPTAFYLCASSIAGTAQETQYFGPGTRLLVL.

The chain links TRBV25-1 to TRBJ1-4; D is perhaps TRBD1 (5 bases). This CDR3 comprises 9 residues. The ends were cut back, 6 bases at V and 13 bases at J, with 6 bases in the middle. The germline gives CDR1 MGHDK, CDR2 SYGVNS. Written as DNA, the CDR3 is TGTGCCAGCAGCCAGGGACTGTTTTTT. Encoded protein: CASSQGLFF.

The CDR3: CASSDPGQGEKQYF. CDR3 nucleotide sequence: TGCGCCAGCAGTGACCCGGGACAGGGGGAGAAGCAGTACTTC. The chain joins TRBV10-2 to TRBJ2-7, with 11 bases identical to TRBD1. The CDR3 sequence is 14 residues long. V gave up 3 bases and J gave up 8 bases; unmatched junction bases: 6. Germline CDR1 WSHSY, CDR2 SAAADI.

Turning to this clonotype: A much larger clone sits a single nucleotide away, making a read error possible. V gene TRBV3-1 combines with J gene TRBJ1-3, with a tentative D call TRBD1 (5 bases). V was shortened by 2 bases and J by 6 bases, with 8 bases between the two germline ends. The CDR3 consists of 13 residues. The germline CDR1 and CDR2 sequences are LGHDT and YNNKEL (reference sequence). The CDR3 DNA sequence: TGTGCCAGCAGCCAACAGGGCCCAAACACCATATATTTT. This sequence encodes CASSQQGPNTIYF.

The chain is built from TRBV29-1 and TRBJ2-7; 10 bases match TRBD2. The germline gives CDR1 SQVTM, CDR2 ANQGSEA. With V trimmed by 6 bases and J by 3 bases, 8 bases remained unmatched. The CDR3 contains 14 residues. The CDR3: CSVEIAGGGYEQYF. As DNA, the CDR3 is TGCAGCGTGGAAATAGCGGGGGGAGGCTACGAGCAGTACTTC.

This clonotype was seen repeatedly, ten times or more. The chain links TRBV7-9 to TRBJ1-2; the match to TRBD1 covers 9 bases. The germline V gene has CDR1 SEHNR and CDR2 FQNEAQ (reference sequence). The CDR3 consists of 13 residues. With V trimmed by 6 bases and J by 8 bases, 7 bases remained unmatched. This CDR3 is CASRSQGAQGYTF. In DNA, the CDR3 is TGTGCCAGCAGATCACAGGGGGCGCAGGGCTACACCTTC.

For this clonotype: This may arise from a read error, as a much more abundant clone is one base away. Here the CDR3 DNA reads TGTGCCATCAGTGACCAGGACAGGGGACGTGCACCCCTCCACTTT. The encoded protein is CAISDQDRGRAPLHF. The V gene is TRBV10-3, the J gene TRBJ1-6; 9 nucleotides align to TRBD1. V was pared by 3 bases and J by 11 bases, with 8 bases of the junction left unmatched. The CDR3 totals 15 residues. Germline V gene data show CDR1 as ENHRY and CDR2 as SYGVKD.